What follows describes a single T cell receptor beta chain. This clone was observed a handful of times. Its antigen target is currently unknown. No much larger clone exists at a distance of one base, and base qualities are not known. The CDR3 has 13 amino acids, counting the end cysteine and phenylalanine. The DNA shown is the 39-base CDR3, in frame from base 1. CDR1 SGHVS and CDR2 FNYEAQ are derived from the germline V gene. V is clipped by 1 base and J by 7 bases, and the sequence between their germline boundaries is 8 bases long. The record originates from a study of cytomegalovirus exposure and HLA in healthy donors (dated by TCRdb to the late 2010s). Context from the whole study: In an earlier analysis of some 550 of the donors, less than 350 Gb of sequence data and 95 million to 130 million unique TCR beta sequences from roughly 180 million T cells were reported. An early release covering roughly 640 HLA-typed donors comprised about 290 gigabases of sequencing data and about 90 million unique TCR sequences. Of the roughly 390 genotyped donors, around 81% fell in the genetic ancestry cluster associated with self-reported Caucasian donors. The aim of the study was to test whether cataloging public T cell receptors could identify signatures of past pathogen exposure. The T cell repertoires of 666 subjects were profiled by immunosequencing and related to cytomegalovirus serostatus. A separate validation cohort of more than 100 different subjects was used in addition to the approximately 700-subject first cohort. The study combined high-throughput TCR immunosequencing, statistical association of individual TCRs with disease status, and machine learning to predict cytomegalovirus infection status. In a later analysis, previously published TCR beta repertoires from 550 to 750 donors were re-analyzed and high-resolution HLA genotyping was added so that TCR occurrence patterns could be studied. In the later analysis, no new phenotypic data were used to find candidate immune exposures; instead, reliance was placed on TCR beta sequences and their occurrence across donors. To decide whether each TCR beta V gene segment behaved as functional or pseudogenic, an earlier analysis of over 500 of the donors relied on high-throughput TCR beta sequencing. Donor age, sex, ethnicity and CMV serostatus were compiled alongside the repertoire data. A later genetic analysis used genome-wide SNP genotypes for about three fifths of the 666 donors, treating that subset as a discovery cohort. All discovery cohort repertoires had been generated using a single sequencing platform. HLA typing included class I and class II loci at four-digit resolution. Typing coverage varied by locus: about 620-630 donors for A, B, C, DRB1 and DQB1; roughly 500 for DQA1; around 610 for DPA1; approximately 450 for DPB1. A handful of DR-DQ haplotypes were handled as single units for association and clustering because linkage in the cohort was strong. Among roughly 400 genotyped donors of the cohort, an average of roughly 240,000 unique TCR beta nucleotide sequences were sequenced per donor, roughly a sixth of them non-productive. Overall study outcomes, separate from this receptor: According to a later genetic analysis, donors in an Asian-associated ancestry cluster had fewer N-insertions in productive TCRs than the roughly 670-donor mean. Linkage disequilibrium might explain the correlated functional status among segregating V segments, but an unknown experimental factor could not be ruled out. Because counts were too low, roughly 18 rarely observed V segments, including chromosome 9 orphons, were left out of the earlier analysis of over 550 of the donors. CMV serostatus was the only immune exposure information available for the cohort. The cohort was sequenced for TCR beta chains only, and without alpha or paired-chain data the features that could be detected were limited. Roughly uniform sequencing depth across donors was assumed in presence/absence analyses, although this assumption may not hold. While some public TCRs were present in many individuals, most TCR sequences turned up only very rarely across donors. In an earlier analysis of under 600 of the donors, most TCR beta V segments were observed in productive rearrangements about 90% or about 30% of the time, broadly matching IMGT annotations. The study listed 164 TCR beta chains as associated with cytomegalovirus. Some IMGT-functional V segments, including TRBV6-2 and TRBV6-3, could not be told apart with the 87-base-pair reads, so those segments were excluded. A later analysis found that TCR association rates varied across HLA loci, with DRB1 alleles showing the most associated TCRs and HLA-C alleles the fewest. The authors suggested that the approach could potentially be extended to other disease states and immunological phenotypes. HLA typing was unavailable for some donors at each locus, so association tests used only the typed subset. A later analysis reported that several top co-occurrence clusters appeared linked to parvovirus B19, influenza, CMV and Epstein-Barr virus. A later genetic analysis associated a missense DCLRE1C variant with V-gene and J-gene trimming of TCR beta chains, and an independent cohort replicated the association. A later analysis associated approximately 17,000 TCR beta sequences with specific HLA alleles at a false discovery rate of 0.05. Cytomegalovirus status was reported to be diagnosed by the classifier with high specificity and sensitivity in both the original and validation cohorts. Three of the identified cytomegalovirus-associated TCR beta chains were confirmed in vitro to be specific for cytomegalovirus antigens. The sequencing pipeline was judged likely to have produced a cluster of highly shared sequence variants as a technical artifact. In a later analysis, HLA-associated TCR beta chains were found to be more clonally expanded and to have lower generation probabilities than equally common non-associated chains. A further reported finding was that TCR beta sequences accurately predicted the HLA-A and HLA-B alleles for most subjects in the first cohort. Strong co-occurrence of HLA alleles, especially DR and DQ, made assigning TCR associations to individual alleles difficult. Most CMV-associated TCR beta chains appeared to be HLA-restricted in a later analysis, and the HLA associations seemed to be driven largely by CMV exposure.

In total, roughly 670 healthy bone marrow donors made up the cohort. All cohort members were sampled while nominally healthy, although unrecorded immune exposures were likely present. The donor tested CMV seropositive, placing the donor among the 289 seropositive members of the cohort. A peripheral blood sample was provided by each donor, and peripheral blood mononuclear cells were used for TCR beta sequencing. Genomic DNA was extracted from the blood cell samples with the Qiagen DNeasy Blood Extraction Kit. The protocol used for the library was the immunoSEQ multiplex PCR assay. For the multiplex PCR, a mixture combining 60 forward primers for TCR Vbeta segments and 13 reverse primers for TCR Jbeta segments was used. A multiplex PCR assay on genomic DNA amplified the CDR3 region of rearranged TCR beta genes. The Illumina HiSeq System was used to sequence the amplified TCR beta libraries as 87-base-pair reads. The original methods were these. A later analysis counted some 74 million unique TCR beta chains across the 670 or so repertoires, and 9.5 million to 11 million of these chains were shared by at least two donors. Raw reads were error-corrected and collapsed into unique sequences by a nearest-neighbor algorithm in which closely related sequences were merged to remove PCR and sequencing errors. Alignment of CDR3 sequences to IMGT reference sequences was used to assign V, D and J gene segments. For a sequence to be retained, at least a six-nucleotide match to both a V gene segment and a J gene segment was required. A rearrangement was called productive if the CDR3 had no stop codons and remained in frame with V and J, and every other rearrangement was called non-productive. Following IMGT convention, CDR3 was defined as the stretch from the second conserved V-encoded cysteine to the conserved J-encoded phenylalanine. Sequences without an unambiguous match to a single V gene segment were excluded from the earlier analysis of approximately 600 of the donors. In an earlier analysis of 587 of the donors, V segments were called functional above 56.7% productive rearrangements and were called segregating when the between-donor standard deviation exceeded 5%. A statistical classification framework was built for diagnosing cytomegalovirus status from the catalog of TCR beta chain sequences. In a later analysis, V and J genes were assigned by comparing TCR nucleotide sequences against IMGT/GENE-DB human TR gene sequences. Using the TCRdist pipeline, a later analysis assigned CDR3 sequences along with most-parsimonious VDJ recombination scenarios. In a later analysis, each TCR beta chain was defined by its CDR3 amino acid sequence together with its V-gene family, and reads lacking a unique V-gene family were excluded. As a way to deal with suspected cross-contamination and a sequencing artifact, a later analysis dropped approximately 590 nucleotide sequences that were highly shared and had low generation probability. A later analysis calculated a clonal expansion index for each public chain from normalized within-repertoire ranks of inferred template counts. Generation probabilities in a later analysis came from a VDJ recombination model fitted to out-of-frame rearrangements, and those results were checked against IGoR. In a later analysis, hypergeometric tests were used to score TCR-TCR, TCR-HLA and TCR-CMV co-occurrence, with a repertoire-size bias correction applied to TCR pairs. To estimate false discovery rates, a later analysis permuted the HLA or CMV assignments 20 times. In a later analysis, co-occurring TCRs were grouped with DBSCAN, and TCRdist sequence similarity was added when clustering was performed within HLA-allele-positive subsets. For co-occurrence clustering, repertoires with fewer than 30,000 or more than 120,000 public chains were excluded, along with about five repertoires with anomalous nucleotide sharing. As stored in TCRdb, this immuneACCESS dataset retains in-frame rearrangements with V and J assigned. A fraction of the clones does not appear; measured against another copy, unresolved V genes explain less than half of the discrepancy, and the remainder lacks a known reason. V and J calls and clone size are copied from that table; D and trimming were computed from the DNA. Counted in this sample were tens of thousands of clones; over 60% of them appeared once. About 22% of the sample goes to the ten largest clones.

This clonotype was sampled from a woman in her forties or fifties in good health and CMV-seropositive. Sequencing was done on a sample of PBMCs. This chain is built from TRBV7-6 and TRBJ2-1; TRBD2 is possibly the D segment (5 matching bases). The CDR3 loop reads CASSLETGNEQFF. The DNA reads as follows: TGTGCCAGCAGCTTAGAAACGGGGAATGAGCAGTTCTTC.